This entry lists 17 T cell receptor beta chains sequenced from one sample in a study of blood T cell repertoires in COVID-19. Sequencing was performed with immunoSEQ multiplex PCR; in TCRdb, only in-frame clones are kept and a portion is missing. The sample includes about 26,000 clones, roughly 90% of them seen just once. The sequenced material came from peripheral blood. Source of these receptors: a human donor in a cohort sampled during active COVID-19.

The chain is built from TRBV29-1 and TRBJ1-6; D is possibly TRBD1 (6 bases). Germline values: CDR1 SQVTM, CDR2 ANQGSEA. V was cut by 0 bases and J by 6 bases, with 12 bases left in between. The CDR3 length is 15 residues. This CDR3 reads CSVEDPGGRNSPLHF. DNA of the CDR3: TGCAGCGTTGAAGATCCTGGGGGCCGTAATTCACCCCTCCACTTT.

The chain links TRBV3-1 (or the pseudogene TRBV3-2) to TRBJ2-5, with 7 bases identical to TRBD1. The CDR3 loop spans 14 amino acids. V trimming: 3 bases; J trimming: 3 bases; junction bases outside the gene matches: 4. Per germline, CDR1 LGHDT and CDR2 YNNKEL (reference sequence). The CDR3 is CASSQRGPEETQYF. Here the CDR3 DNA reads TGTGCCAGCAGCCAGAGGGGGCCTGAAGAGACCCAGTACTTC.

This chain links TRBV7-9 with TRBJ2-7, with 8 bases identical to TRBD1. Trimming at V came to 3 bases and at J to 5 bases, leaving 0 bases not matched to a gene. In germline, CDR1 is SEHNR, CDR2 FQNEAQ (reference sequence). CDR3 length: 12 residues. CDR3 region: CASSLDRDEQYV. The CDR3 nucleotides read TGTGCCAGCAGCTTGGACAGGGACGAGCAGTACGTC.

The chain combines TRBV5-4 with TRBJ1-1, with 8 bases fitting TRBD1. The CDR3 extends over 12 amino acids. After removal of 4 bases from V and 10 bases from J, the junction contained 6 bases not matched to a gene. Germline lookup yields CDR1 SGHNT and CDR2 YYREEE (reference sequence). The CDR3 region has the DNA TGTGCCAGCAGCAACAACAGGGGGGGAGCTTTCTTT. This encodes CASSNNRGGAFF.

The V gene is TRBV2, the J gene TRBJ1-2, with a tentative D call TRBD1 (6 bases). Germline assignment: CDR1 SNHLY and CDR2 FYNNEI. This CDR3 contains 13 residues. The V and J ends lost 6 bases and 3 bases respectively, with 11 bases between them. The CDR3 loop reads CASRPGVDYGYTF. The CDR3 DNA sequence: TGTGCCAGCAGGCCAGGGGTCGACTATGGCTACACCTTC.

The chain couples TRBV4-1 to TRBJ2-3; 12 bases are shared with TRBD2. This CDR3 region has 14 residues. CDR1 MGHRA and CDR2 YSYEKL come from the germline V gene. V lost 7 bases, J lost 3 bases, and 2 bases stayed unmatched. The CDR3 here is CASKLAGGTDTQYF. In nucleotides, the CDR3 is TGCGCCAGCAAACTAGCGGGGGGTACAGATACGCAGTATTTT.

The V call is TRBV5-8, the J call TRBJ1-4; D gene uncertain. V was cut by 1 base and J by 11 bases, with 9 bases left in between. Per germline, CDR1 SGHTS and CDR2 YDEGEE. The CDR3 sequence is 12 residues long. The CDR3 here is CASSLYRDKLFF. Written as DNA, the CDR3 is TGTGCCAGCAGCTTGTACAGAGACAAACTGTTTTTT. The full variable domain, completed using reference TRBV5-8 and TRBJ1-4, is EAGVTQSPTHLIKTRGQQATLRCSPISGHTSVYWYQQALGLGLQFLLWYDEGEERNRGNFPPRFSGRQFPNYSSELNVNALELEDSALYLCASSLYRDKLFFGSGTQLSVL.

This clone was seen a single time. This sequence joins TRBV5-5 and TRBJ2-7, with 7 bases fitting TRBD1. Losses at the gene ends were 4 bases for V and 1 base for J; bases not matched to a gene: 5. Germline V gives CDR1 SGHKS, CDR2 YYEKEE (reference sequence). The CDR3 loop spans 14 amino acids. The CDR3 coding sequence is TGTGCCAGCAGCCCACAGGGACAGTCCTACGAGCAGTACGTC. It is translated as CASSPQGQSYEQYV.

The chain uses TRBV5-1 and TRBJ2-7, with 8 bases matching TRBD1. This CDR3 spans 15 amino acids. In germline, CDR1 is SGHRS, CDR2 YFSETQ. The V segment lost 2 bases and the J segment 3 bases; nucleotides outside the gene matches: 7. In DNA, the CDR3 is TGCGCCAGCAGCTTAGATACCGGGACAGGCTACGAGCAGTACTTC. This translates into CASSLDTGTGYEQYF.

The rearrangement links TRBV6-5 to TRBJ2-3; 7 bases fit TRBD2. Looked up from germline, CDR1 is MNHEY and CDR2 is SVGAGI. The CDR3 length is 15 residues. Trimming at V came to 6 bases and at J to 6 bases, leaving 12 bases not matched to a gene. CDR3 amino acids: CASSYSGVMGDTQYF. CDR3 sequence (DNA): TGTGCCAGCAGCTACAGCGGGGTAATGGGGGATACGCAGTATTTT.

The genes are TRBV9 and TRBJ2-5, with 9 bases fitting TRBD2. The CDR3 length is 15 residues. CDR1 and CDR2 from the germline V gene are SGDLS and YYNGEE. The ends lost 5 bases at V and 4 bases at J; junction bases unmatched: 9. CDR3 DNA: TGTGCCAGCAGTCCCCCGGCGGGGGGGACAGAGACCCAGTACTTC. It specifies CASSPPAGGTETQYF.

This clone was seen a single time. The V call is TRBV5-5, the J call TRBJ2-7; D unresolved. The CDR3 has 14 amino acids. V lost 0 bases and J 1 base, leaving 8 bases between the germline ends. CDR1 is SGHKS, CDR2 YYEKEE, per germline (reference sequence). The CDR3 coding sequence is TGTGCCAGCAGCTTGGCCTCGGAGTCCTACGAGCAGTACGTC. Amino acid sequence: CASSLASESYEQYV.

This clone was counted a single time. This chain links TRBV6-6 with TRBJ1-1; D gene uncertain. Germline CDR1 is MNHNY and CDR2 is SVGAGI (reference sequence). V was trimmed by 0 bases and J by 11 bases, leaving 10 bases between them. The CDR3 totals 12 residues. The CDR3 reads CASSYSFLEAFF. For the CDR3, the DNA is TGTGCCAGCAGTTACTCTTTTCTCGAGGCTTTCTTT.

The J gene is TRBJ2-2, the V gene TRBV5-1, with TRBD2 matching 7 bases. Looked up from germline, CDR1 is SGHRS and CDR2 is YFSETQ. Losses at the gene ends were 7 bases for V and 3 bases for J; bases not matched to a gene: 0. The CDR3 consists of 12 residues. The CDR3 DNA follows: TGCGCCAGCGGGGGGGACACCGGGGAGCTGTTTTTT. This encodes CASGGDTGELFF.

CDR3 sequence: CASRYTMSARSTDTQYF. The CDR3 DNA reads as TGTGCCAGCAGATACACAATGAGCGCCAGAAGCACAGATACGCAGTATTTT. J is TRBJ2-3 and V is TRBV7-2; D is uncertain. The V end was cut by 6 bases, the J end by 0 bases, with 19 bases between. The length of the CDR3 is 17 residues. Germline CDR1 SGHTA, CDR2 FQGNSA.

This sequence joins TRBV2 and TRBJ1-3, with a tentative D call TRBD1 (5 bases). Germline loops: CDR1 SNHLY, CDR2 FYNNEI. This CDR3 spans 17 amino acids. V was trimmed by 2 bases and J by 3 bases, leaving 17 bases between them. The CDR3 DNA reads as TGTGCCAGCAGTGAATCGCGGGGGGTCTCGGGTGGAAACACCATATATTTT. As protein: CASSESRGVSGGNTIYF.

The chain has TRBV18 and TRBJ2-7, with 7 nucleotides matching TRBD2. Germline V gene sequence: CDR1 KGHSH, CDR2 LQKENI. Trimming took 6 bases from V and 2 from J; bases not matched to a gene: 4. There are 13 residues in the CDR3. The CDR3 DNA reads TGTGCCAGCTCCCCCGGGACTACCTACGAGCAGTACTTC. Translation: CASSPGTTYEQYF.